This T cell receptor (beta chain) was captured in a study of vaccination and CD4 T cells after COVID-19. Overall study: The study drew post-COVID samples a median around 100 days after diagnosis (range 35 to 161). Study-wide results and caveats: Looking at convalescent patients, a median around 84% of reactive clones were present only post-vaccination.

The Oncomine TCR Beta short-read assay generated sequence data from the DNA of cultured CD4+ T cells. TCRdb re-called the PCR reads with MiXCR, one entry per CDR3 protein. The sample shows around 26,000 distinct CDR3 sequences, over 55% of them seen only once. With regard to this clonotype: Antigen specificity is unknown.

Germline CDR1 is SGHVS and CDR2 is FQNEAQ. V was pared by 2 bases and J by 3 bases, with 18 bases between. The length of the CDR3 is 17 residues. Described treatment: approximately 9-day PBMC culture with coronavirus spike peptide pools or control peptides (ViraFEST assay). Each well held over 1.5 million PBMCs in IL-2 (roughly 10 IU/ml) medium with approximately 9.4 ug/ml peptide pools. The chain has TRBV7-8 and TRBJ2-3, with D possibly TRBD1 on 6 matching bases. The receptor was isolated from a human donor who received a COVID-19 vaccine. This specimen consisted of CD4+ T cells from blood, cultured in vitro, obtained after SARS-CoV-2 vaccination. The CDR3 region is CASSLFQRGTGTDTQYF. The CDR3 nucleotides read TGTGCCAGCAGCTTATTTCAGAGGGGGACCGGTACAGATACGCAGTATTTT.